Below are 11 T cell receptor beta chains sequenced from a single sample in a study of OX40 agonist ivuxolimab in advanced cancers. Method: immunoSEQ multiplex PCR; TCRdb's copy keeps in-frame clones and lacks some. Of around 53,000 clones listed, approximately 88% are singletons. This specimen consisted of CD4+ or CD8+ T cells sorted from blood, obtained in a trial of the OX40 agonist ivuxolimab. Receptors were obtained from an adult with an advanced solid tumor such as melanoma, head and neck, liver or kidney cancer.

This clone rates as medium-sized. The V call is TRBV6-1, the J call TRBJ1-2, with D perhaps TRBD1 (6 bases). Germline CDR1 and CDR2: MNHNS and SASEGT. V gave up 4 bases and J gave up 2 bases, with 8 bases separating them. The length of the CDR3 is 13 residues. The CDR3 bases are TGTGCCAGCAGTGTCGGGACAAACTATGGCTACACCTTC. It codes for CASSVGTNYGYTF.

The chain has TRBV28 and TRBJ1-4; no definite D call. The CDR3 runs 15 residues. CDR1 MDHEN and CDR2 SYDVKM come from the germline V gene. V was clipped by 5 bases and J by 14 bases, with 24 bases between them. This CDR3 reads CASSHGSAHRAGLFF. The CDR3 DNA is TGTGCCAGCAGTCACGGGTCGGCACACCGGGCGGGGCTGTTTTTT. The whole variable domain, remainder taken from reference TRBV28 and TRBJ1-4, is DVKVTQSSRYLVKRTGEKVFLECVQDMDHENMFWYRQDPGLGLRLIYFSYDVKMKEKGDIPEGYSVSREKKERFSLILESASTNQTSMYLCASSHGSAHRAGLFFGSGTQLSVL.

The rearrangement joins TRBV19 to TRBJ2-7; D remains unclear. The germline V gene encodes CDR1 LNHDA and CDR2 SQIVND (reference sequence). Trimming removed 5 bases at V and 0 bases at J, with 2 bases between. There are 11 residues in the CDR3. The CDR3 loop is CASSDSYEQYF. The CDR3 DNA reads as TGTGCCAGTAGTGACTCCTACGAGCAGTACTTC.

This clone turned up a few times. The V gene is TRBV6-1, the J gene TRBJ2-7; the D gene could be TRBD1 or TRBD2 (5 bases each). The V gene's germline CDR1 is MNHNS and CDR2 SASEGT. This CDR3 is 15 amino acids long. Trimming removed 2 bases at V and 2 bases at J, with 13 bases between. The CDR3 spells CASSEPGTGTYEQYF. DNA of the CDR3: TGTGCCAGCAGTGAACCCGGGACGGGGACCTACGAGCAGTACTTC.

The chain joins TRBV27 to TRBJ1-4, with TRBD1 identical over 7 bases. CDR3 length: 14 residues. V shed 4 bases, J shed 4 bases, and the junction held 3 bases outside the gene matches. The V gene's germline CDR1 is MNHEY and CDR2 SMNVEV (reference sequence). The CDR3 sequence is CASSYRGFNEKLFF. The CDR3 bases are TGTGCCAGCAGTTACAGGGGCTTTAATGAAAAACTGTTTTTT.

The chain uses TRBV20-1 and TRBJ2-3; maybe TRBD2 (5 bases). Trimming left V 6 bases short and J 6 bases short, with 10 bases between. CDR1 is DFQATT, CDR2 SNEGSKA, per germline (reference sequence). The CDR3 extends over 11 amino acids. Here the CDR3 reads CSAEASDTQYF. In DNA form, the CDR3 reads TGCAGTGCGGAGGCGTCCGATACGCAGTATTTT.

The chain has TRBV5-8 and TRBJ1-1; a weak D match, TRBD1 (6 bases). The V gene's germline CDR1 is SGHTS and CDR2 YDEGEE. The CDR3 runs 14 residues. Trimming pared 1 base from V and 4 bases from J, leaving 11 bases between. CDR3 sequence (DNA): TGTGCCAGCAGCTTGCCAGGGGCGGTCACTGAAGCTTTCTTT. Translating gives CASSLPGAVTEAFF.

The rearrangement links TRBV4-2 to TRBJ1-5, with 7 bases fitting TRBD1. Germline trimming cut 5 bases from V and 0 bases from J; bases unmatched to any gene: 7. The CDR3 is 16 amino acids. From germline, CDR1 is LGHNA and CDR2 YNFKEQ. CDR3 residues: CASSVGTAYSNQPQHF. Here the CDR3 DNA reads TGTGCCAGCAGCGTCGGGACAGCCTATAGCAATCAGCCCCAGCATTTT.

The chain has TRBV5-4 and TRBJ2-6; D ambiguous. CDR1 is SGHNT, CDR2 YYREEE, per germline (reference sequence). V was pared by 4 bases and J by 1 base, with 9 bases between. This CDR3 region has 15 residues. CDR3 DNA: TGTGCCAGCAGCCCCCCCCGATCTGGGGCCAACGTCCTGACTTTC. Protein: CASSPPRSGANVLTF.

This chain uses TRBV7-8 with TRBJ2-7; D is possibly TRBD1 (6 bases). V lost 5 bases to trimming and J lost 3 bases, with 11 bases between them. Germline CDR1 is SGHVS and CDR2 is FQNEAQ. CDR3 length: 13 amino acids. The CDR3 loop reads CASSPTGSYEQYF. DNA for the CDR3: TGTGCCAGCAGCCCCACAGGGAGCTACGAGCAGTACTTC.

J is TRBJ1-6 and V is TRBV25-1; weak D call: TRBD1 (5 bases). CDR1 is MGHDK and CDR2 is SYGVNS in the germline V gene. This CDR3 contains 14 residues. V shed 0 bases and J shed 10 bases, with 10 bases lying between them. The CDR3 protein is CASSEYRGYSPLHF. The CDR3 nucleotides are TGTGCCAGCAGTGAATACCGGGGCTACTCACCCCTCCACTTT.